The 16 T cell receptor beta chains below come from one sample, sequenced in a study of blood T cells in healthy people across ages. A sample-barcoded 5' primer and a J-beta primer mix were used in a second PCR of roughly 7 to 12 cycles. TCRdb redid the calling of the 5' RACE reads with MiXCR, one entry per CDR3 protein. The table has approximately 580,000 distinct CDR3 sequences, approximately 25% seen once; the top ten hold 8.7%. This sample was also put to use in a study of T cells of mothers and their children.

The sequenced sample consisted of blood. The source is a boy younger than 18 in good health.

This clonotype was seen more than once but under ten times. This chain uses TRBV7-9 with TRBJ2-1; TRBD2 agrees at 10 bases. The CDR3 covers 13 residues. Germline loops: CDR1 SEHNR, CDR2 FQNEAQ (reference sequence). V trimming: 8 bases; J trimming: 10 bases; junction bases outside the gene matches: 8. DNA of the CDR3: TGTGCCAGCGGCGCTAGCGGGAGCCGGGAGCAGTTCTTC. This codes for CASGASGSREQFF.

This clonotype was observed a handful of times. This chain uses TRBV28 with TRBJ2-7; the match to TRBD1 covers 12 bases. Germline CDR1 MDHEN, CDR2 SYDVKM. V lost 11 bases and J lost 6; bases outside the gene matches: 14. This CDR3 spans 15 amino acids. CDR3 amino acids: CASRDRGLAASEQYF. The DNA for the CDR3 is TGTGCCTCCCGGGACAGGGGGCTTGCAGCATCCGAGCAGTACTTC.

This sequence joins TRBV27 and TRBJ2-7; 12 nucleotides align to TRBD1. CDR3 size: 15 residues. V dropped 4 bases and J dropped 6; count of bases not matched to a gene: 7. The germline V gene has CDR1 MNHEY and CDR2 SMNVEV (reference sequence). The CDR3 protein is CASSSGQGAFVEQYF. The CDR3 nucleotides read TGTGCCAGCAGTTCGGGACAGGGGGCCTTTGTCGAGCAGTACTTC.

This clonotype has a single count. This chain connects TRBV12-3 or TRBV12-4 to TRBJ2-2; D not resolved. Between the trimmed V and J ends, which lost 7 bases and 4 bases, there was a span of 10 bases. This CDR3 region has 13 residues. The CDR3 spells CASTSMRTGELFF. The CDR3 DNA sequence: TGTGCCAGCACGAGTATGCGCACCGGGGAGCTGTTTTTT.

The sample holds a few counts of this clonotype. The chain employs TRBV6-5 and TRBJ2-1, with 14 bases fitting TRBD2. The ends lost 5 bases at V and 6 bases at J; junction bases unmatched: 3. The CDR3 totals 15 residues. Germline CDR1 MNHEY, CDR2 SVGAGI. CDR3 region: CASSQTSGRVNEQFF. Written as DNA, the CDR3 is TGTGCCAGCAGTCAGACTAGCGGGAGGGTCAATGAGCAGTTCTTC.

There are a few counts of this clonotype. A read error may account for a junction end that differs from germline. The rearrangement uses TRBV27 and TRBJ2-7; D is ambiguous. The CDR3 loop spans 13 amino acids. Germline values: CDR1 MNHEY, CDR2 SMNVEV (reference sequence). The CDR3 nucleotides read TGTGCCAGCAGTTTGAAAAACTCCTGCGAGCAGTACTTC. It specifies CASSLKNSCEQYF.

This clonotype was found a few times. The chain combines TRBV3-1 with TRBJ1-2; 7 nucleotides align to TRBD1. Germline V CDR1 and CDR2: LGHDT, YNNKEL (reference sequence). Trimming cost V 5 bases and J 8 bases; bases outside gene matches: 14. CDR3 length: 15 amino acids. Here the CDR3 DNA reads TGTGCCAGCAGCTTTACCGGGACAGCGAGTAAAGGCTACACCTTC. Translated: CASSFTGTASKGYTF.

This clonotype was seen a handful of times. The V and J genes are TRBV10-3 and TRBJ2-7; unclear D gene. The length of the CDR3 is 13 residues. The germline V and J ends were trimmed by 5 bases and 0 bases, with 8 bases remaining between them. Germline CDR1 and CDR2: ENHRY and SYGVKD. The CDR3 protein is CAISYEPSYEQYF. DNA for the CDR3: TGTGCCATCAGTTACGAACCCTCCTACGAGCAGTACTTC.

This clonotype has a handful of counts. The chain combines TRBV15 with TRBJ2-7; TRBD2 agrees at 7 bases. CDR1 LNHNV and CDR2 YYDKDF come from the germline V gene (reference sequence). CDR3 length: 15 amino acids. The J segment lost 3 bases and the V segment lost 0 bases, leaving 5 bases of the junction unmatched. DNA for the CDR3: TGTGCCACCAGCAGAGATGGCGGGAGAAGCTACGAGCAGTACTTC. Translated: CATSRDGGRSYEQYF.

V gene TRBV29-1 combines with J gene TRBJ2-7, with D perhaps TRBD1 or TRBD2 (5 bases each). Trimming took off 6 bases at V and 2 bases at J, with 20 bases between the two ends. CDR3 length: 15 amino acids. The germline V gene encodes CDR1 SQVTM and CDR2 ANQGSEA. CDR3 amino acids: CSVEYRDEGTYEQYF. CDR3 coding DNA: TGCAGCGTCGAATACCGGGACGAAGGGACCTACGAGCAGTACTTC.

Points on this clonotype: Compared with germline, one end of the junction differs, possibly owing to a read error. V usage is TRBV9 and J usage is TRBJ2-7; no clear D gene. The CDR3 sequence is 13 residues long. The germline V gene encodes CDR1 SGDLS and CDR2 YYNGEE. CDR3 in amino acids: CASSVDVSYEQYF. DNA of the CDR3: TGCGCCAGCAGCGTAGATGTCTCCTACGAGCAGTACTTC.

This clonotype was seen only once. V and J are TRBV28 and TRBJ2-5, with D possibly matching TRBD2 (7 bases). Judging by the DNA end, TRBJ2-7 fits better; the J call may be wrong. Germline V gives CDR1 MDHEN, CDR2 SYDVKM. This CDR3 is 16 amino acids long. The DNA of the CDR3 is TGTGCCAGCAGTCCCCGACTTAGGGGGGGGGACTACGAGCAGTACTTC. Protein sequence: CASSPRLRGGDYEQYF.

This clonotype was counted only a few times. The chain combines TRBV20-1 with TRBJ1-5; D uncertain. Trimming left V 5 bases short and J 1 base short, with 12 bases between. CDR3 length: 14 residues. The germline V gene encodes CDR1 DFQATT and CDR2 SNEGSKA (reference sequence). In DNA, the CDR3 is TGCAGTGCTGAGAGAGAGATAAGCAATCAGCCCCAGCATTTT. Protein: CSAEREISNQPQHF.

This clonotype was counted between two and nine times. Germline is not matched at one junction end, which may reflect a read error. In DNA form, the CDR3 reads TGCAGTGCTAGACACAGGGGAGGGTATGGCTGCACCTTC. Its protein is CSARHRGGYGCTF. V gene TRBV20-1 combines with J gene TRBJ1-2; 7 nucleotides align to TRBD1. This CDR3 region has 13 residues. Germline-derived CDR1 and CDR2 are DFQATT and SNEGSKA (reference sequence).

In its sample, this clonotype was seen a few times. The chain recombines TRBV2 with TRBJ1-3; TRBD1 might be the D (6 bases). The CDR3 contains 15 residues. Per germline, CDR1 SNHLY and CDR2 FYNNEI. Trimming took off 0 bases at V and 0 bases at J, with 6 bases between the two ends. As DNA, the CDR3 is TGTGCCAGCAGTGAAGCAGGGGGCTCTGGAAACACCATATATTTT. Protein sequence: CASSEAGGSGNTIYF.

This chain joins TRBV27 and TRBJ2-7; 13 nucleotides line up with TRBD2. The junction had 10 bases not matched to a gene; V was cut back by 5 bases and J by 0 bases. The germline V gene has CDR1 MNHEY and CDR2 SMNVEV (reference sequence). The CDR3 is 18 residues long. Here the CDR3 reads CASSLRLAGGLISYEQYF. The CDR3 nucleotides read TGTGCCAGCAGTCTAAGACTAGCGGGAGGCTTGATCTCCTACGAGCAGTACTTC.